This TCR beta chain was documented in a study of CD8+ T cells in alopecia areata. Following RNA extraction, reverse transcription yielded cDNA that acted as the sequencing template. TCRdb keeps only in-frame clones here, not all; method: immunoSEQ multiplex PCR. The data show a few hundred thousand clones, 40% to 45% seen once. Treatment here: oral pan-JAK inhibitor, 5-10 mg twice daily. Lesional scalp punch biopsies and peripheral blood came from alopecia areata patients. V lost 6 bases and J 6 bases, leaving 12 bases between the germline ends. Germline lookup yields CDR1 MNHEY and CDR2 SVGAGI. The CDR3 totals 12 residues.

The sample in question was CD4+ T cells sorted from blood, obtained around week 37, from a patient treated with tofacitinib. The chain employs TRBV6-5 and TRBJ2-7; tentatively, D is TRBD1 (6 bases). The TCR was taken from a human donor with alopecia areata. The CDR3 sequence: CASRNWGLEQYF. DNA of the CDR3: TGTGCCAGCAGGAATTGGGGGCTCGAGCAGTACTTC.